This TCR beta chain is from a study of cytomegalovirus exposure and HLA in healthy donors. On the study more broadly: Of all 400 or so donors who were genotyped, roughly 81% belonged to the Caucasian-associated ancestry cluster. Whole-study findings and limits: Analyzed later, most CMV-associated TCR beta chains appeared HLA-restricted. The classifier was said to identify cytomegalovirus status with high specificity and sensitivity.

60 Vbeta and 13 Jbeta primers were used in PCR. Clones were read by immunoSEQ multiplex PCR, and TCRdb kept only the in-frame ones, dropping some. The sample comprises about 200,000 clones, 65% to 80% of which are singletons, and 0.2% to 0.25% rests with the top ten. As regards this clone: The antigen is not known.

The ends lost 7 bases at V and 4 bases at J; junction bases unmatched: 12. Germline lookup yields CDR1 GTSNPN and CDR2 SVGIG (reference sequence). This CDR3 has 15 residues. This receptor was identified in a girl between 2 and 10 years old in good health and CMV-seronegative. Sequencing used PBMCs. The rearrangement uses TRBV30 and TRBJ2-1, with 8 bases lining up with TRBD2. The CDR3 protein is CAFQPLAGVYNEQFF. CDR3 in DNA: TGTGCCTTCCAACCCCTAGCGGGTGTGTACAATGAGCAGTTCTTC. Looking up the rest from reference TRBV30 and TRBJ2-1 gives the full variable domain: SQTIHQWPATLVQPVGSPLSLECTVEGTSNPNLYWYRQAAGRGLQLLFYSVGIGQISSEVPQNLSASRPQDRQFILSSKKLLLSDSGFYLCAFQPLAGVYNEQFFGPGTRLTVL.